This is a list of T cell receptor beta chains from one sample in a study of chemoradiotherapy in HPV16-positive cancers. The assay was immunoSEQ multiplex PCR, and TCRdb's table has in-frame clones only and misses some. Of 25,000 to 40,000 clones in the sample, 80% to 90% were seen once. The sample was blood, taken from a patient who underwent chemoradiotherapy. Receptors originate from a human donor with HPV-associated anogenital cancer. Both conserved end residues are part of each CDR3. A D gene is named only where the DNA matches it firmly. Only some rows state a clone size, as once, few, many or a class for expanded clones.

TRBV5-1	TRBD1	TRBJ1-6	.	TGCGCCAGCAGCTTGCAGGGGGATTCACCCCTCCACTTT	CASSLQGDSPLHF
TRBV7-2	TRBD1	TRBJ1-5	.	TGTGCCAGCAGTTATACAGGGGATCAGCCCCAGCATTTT	CASSYTGDQPQHF
TRBV18	TRBD1	TRBJ1-6	.	TGTGCCAGCTCACCCGGACAGGGAGAGAATTCACCCCTCCACTTT	CASSPGQGENSPLHF
TRBV2	.	TRBJ1-5	.	TGTGCCAGCAGTAAAATGGGGGGCAATCAGCCCCAGCATTTT	CASSKMGGNQPQHF
TRBV6-5	.	TRBJ2-2	.	TGTGCCAGCAGTTACGGAGGGGTCGGGGAGCTGTTTTTT	CASSYGGVGELFF
TRBV9	.	TRBJ1-5	.	TGTGCCAGCAGCGTTAGTCCCAATCAGCCCCAGCATTTT	CASSVSPNQPQHF
TRBV19	TRBD2	TRBJ2-3	.	TGTGCCAGTAGTGGTAGCGGGAAGGGGCACCCTAGCACAGATACGCAGTATTTT	CASSGSGKGHPSTDTQYF
TRBV7-9	.	TRBJ2-7	.	TGTGCCAGCAGCTTACCCTGGAGTAGGTGGAACGAGCAGTACTTC	CASSLPWSRWNEQYF
TRBV7-9	.	TRBJ2-1	few	TGTGCCAGCAGCTTAGCGCGGGCAGCCCGGTTGTCCTACAATGAGCAGTTCTTC	CASSLARAARLSYNEQFF
TRBV30	TRBD2	TRBJ2-2	.	TGTGCCTGGACTTTCTCGGGACTAGCGGGTGCCGGGGAGCTGTTTTTT	CAWTFSGLAGAGELFF
TRBV4-1	.	TRBJ1-2	.	TGCGCCAGCAGCCAAGAGAGACGGATAAATTATGGCTACACCTTC	CASSQERRINYGYTF
TRBV6-1	TRBD2	TRBJ2-3	.	TGTGCCAGCAAGCCGACTAGCGGAGGCACAGATACGCAGTATTTT	CASKPTSGGTDTQYF
TRBV5-1	.	TRBJ2-5	few	TGCGCCAGCAGCCCTGTGGGGGACGTTCAAGAGACCCAGTACTTC	CASSPVGDVQETQYF
TRBV25-1	.	TRBJ1-6	once	TGTGCCAGCAGTGAAACCGGGACCTCCCGAGGATCACCCCTCCACTTT	CASSETGTSRGSPLHF
TRBV9	.	TRBJ1-2	.	TGTGCCAGCAGCCCACATGGGGGGGCAGGTAACTATGGCTACACCTTC	CASSPHGGAGNYGYTF
TRBV7-2	TRBD2	TRBJ2-1	.	TGTGCCAGCCGCCAACTAGCGGGGGGGTGGTATGAGCAGTTCTTC	CASRQLAGGWYEQFF
TRBV10-3	.	TRBJ2-3	once	TGTGCCCTCGGCGGGGCGGATACGCAGTATTTT	CALGGADTQYF
TRBV19	.	TRBJ1-5	once	TGTGCCAGTGCCCGGACTGACCCAGCGGGCAATCAGCCCCAGCATTTT	CASARTDPAGNQPQHF
TRBV29-1	TRBD2	TRBJ2-3	.	TGCAGCGTGAAGCGGGACGGCACAGATACGCAGTATTTT	CSVKRDGTDTQYF
TRBV9	.	TRBJ1-4	.	TGTGCCAGCAGCGTGGGGCAGGGGAGGGAAAAACTGTTTTTT	CASSVGQGREKLFF
TRBV11-3	.	TRBJ2-7	.	TGTGCCAGCAGCCTTGGGGGTTTCGAGCAGTACTTC	CASSLGGFEQYF
TRBV18	TRBD1	TRBJ1-2	.	TGTGCCAGCTCCCAACAGGGGCTGCGGTCTGGCTACACCTTC	CASSQQGLRSGYTF
TRBV18	TRBD1	TRBJ1-1	.	TGTGCCAGCTCACCGAACAGGGGACCCACTGAAGCTTTCTTT	CASSPNRGPTEAFF
TRBV2	TRBD1	TRBJ1-4	.	TGTGCCAGCAGTGACCCCGGTAGGGGACAGAATGAAAAACTGTTTTTT	CASSDPGRGQNEKLFF
TRBV18	.	TRBJ2-7	.	TGTGCCAGCTCACTTAGGGTTGGGGACGAGCAGTACTTC	CASSLRVGDEQYF
TRBV5-1	.	TRBJ2-3	.	TGCGCCAGCAGCCAGGGTGGAATCTTTAATACGCAGTATTTT	CASSQGGIFNTQYF
TRBV7-9	.	TRBJ1-6	once	TGTGCCAGCAGCTTTAAGGGTAGCGTTAATTCACCCCTCCACTTT	CASSFKGSVNSPLHF
TRBV4-2	TRBD1	TRBJ1-3	.	TGTGCCAGCAGCCGTAGGAGACAGGGAGCCCCGGGGTCTGGAAACACCATATATTTT	CASSRRRQGAPGSGNTIYF